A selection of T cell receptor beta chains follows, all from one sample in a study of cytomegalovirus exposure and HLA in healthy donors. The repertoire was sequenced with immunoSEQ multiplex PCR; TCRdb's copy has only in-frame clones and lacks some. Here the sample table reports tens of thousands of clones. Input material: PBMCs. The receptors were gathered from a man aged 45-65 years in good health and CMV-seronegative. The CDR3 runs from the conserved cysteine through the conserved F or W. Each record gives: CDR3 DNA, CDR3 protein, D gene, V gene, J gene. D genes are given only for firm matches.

TGTGCCAGCAGTGCTGAGGCCTACAATGAGCAGTTCTTC	CASSAEAYNEQFF	NA	TRBV2	TRBJ2-1
TGCGCCAGCAGCTTCGGGACAAGAGACTATAATTCACCCCTCCACTTT	CASSFGTRDYNSPLHF	NA	TRBV5-1	TRBJ1-6
TGTGCCAGCAACTCCTTCGGCAGGGGGCTTGGCCAGCCCCAGCATTTT	CASNSFGRGLGQPQHF	TRBD1	TRBV28	TRBJ1-5
TGTGCCAGCAGCTTAGCGACAGGGGGCCGCGAGACCCAGTACTTC	CASSLATGGRETQYF	TRBD1	TRBV7-2	TRBJ2-5
TGTGCCACCAGCAGCCGACCCAGGGTAGATGAGCAGTTCTTC	CATSSRPRVDEQFF	NA	TRBV15	TRBJ2-1
TGTGCTAGTGGTTGGTCGACAGGGGAATCCTACGAGCAGTACTTC	CASGWSTGESYEQYF	TRBD1	TRBV12-5	TRBJ2-7
TGTGCCAGCAGCCGGACAGACTATAATTCACCCCTCCACTTT	CASSRTDYNSPLHF	NA	TRBV14	TRBJ1-6
TGTGCCAGCAGCTTAGAGGGACAGGGAGCCGGGGAGCTGTTTTTT	CASSLEGQGAGELFF	TRBD1	TRBV13	TRBJ2-2
TGTGCCAGCAGTTACTCGTCCCTCTATGGCTACACCTTC	CASSYSSLYGYTF	NA	TRBV6-5	TRBJ1-2
TGCGCCAGCAGCCTCGGGACTTCGAACACCGGGGAGCTGTTTTTT	CASSLGTSNTGELFF	NA	TRBV4-3	TRBJ2-2
TGCGCCAGCAGCCTACAATGGGACAGGTCAGCTTCCTACGAGCAGTACTTC	CASSLQWDRSASYEQYF	TRBD1	TRBV5-1	TRBJ2-7
TGTGCCACCAGCAGACAAAGGACGGGGAAAAACACCATATATTTT	CATSRQRTGKNTIYF	NA	TRBV15	TRBJ1-3
TGTGCCAGCAGCTTGTGGCAGGGGCATTCCTACGAGCAGTACTTC	CASSLWQGHSYEQYF	NA	TRBV11-1	TRBJ2-7
TGTGCTAGCAGCTTTGGTAGGAGGGGGCGGGAAGTTGAGACCCAGTACTTC	CASSFGRRGREVETQYF	NA	TRBV7-7	TRBJ2-5
TGTGCCAGCAGCTCGGACAGTAATCAGCCCCAGCATTTT	CASSSDSNQPQHF	NA	TRBV6-5	TRBJ1-5
TGTGCCAGCAGCAAAACCCCCGGGGTGGGGGAAAAACTGTTTTTT	CASSKTPGVGEKLFF	NA	TRBV5-6	TRBJ1-4
TGTGCCAGCAGCGCACAGGGCTACGAGCAGTACTTC	CASSAQGYEQYF	NA	TRBV7-6	TRBJ2-7
TGTGCCAGCAGTTCAGGGGTGGACGAGCAGTACTTC	CASSSGVDEQYF	NA	TRBV28	TRBJ2-7
TGTGCCAGCTCACCAGACAGGGGAGCGTACGAGCAGTACTTC	CASSPDRGAYEQYF	TRBD1	TRBV18	TRBJ2-7
TGTGCCAGTAAATTGGGGGCTGTCTCTGGGGCCAACGTCCTGACTTTC	CASKLGAVSGANVLTF	NA	TRBV19	TRBJ2-6
TGTGCCATCAGTGAACCTTCGGAGGGCCTCGGGAACACTGAAGCTTTCTTT	CAISEPSEGLGNTEAFF	NA	TRBV10-3	TRBJ1-1
TGCGCCAGCAGCTTCACGGGGAACTACGAAGCTTTCTTT	CASSFTGNYEAFF	NA	TRBV5-1	TRBJ1-1
TGTGCCACTCAATACATTCATTCACCCCTCCACTTT	CATQYIHSPLHF	NA	TRBV6-1	TRBJ1-6
TGCAGCGCCGGAACAGGGAACACTGAAGCTTTCTTT	CSAGTGNTEAFF	NA	TRBV29-1	TRBJ1-1
TGTGCCAGCAGTTTATTCAGGTCCGGAGGCTACACCTTC	CASSLFRSGGYTF	NA	TRBV28	TRBJ1-2
TGTGCCAGCAGTTCATCCAGGGTGAGACTGTTTTTT	CASSSSRVRLFF	NA	TRBV28	TRBJ1-4
TGTGCCTGGATTCAGTTGGTCCCTGAAGCTTTCTTT	CAWIQLVPEAFF	NA	TRBV30	TRBJ1-1
TGTGCCAGCAGCACCGACAGGGTGAACACTGAAGCTTTCTTT	CASSTDRVNTEAFF	TRBD1	TRBV5-6	TRBJ1-1
TGTGCCAGCAGCGTACAACAGGGAGGGAATGAGCAGTTCTTC	CASSVQQGGNEQFF	NA	TRBV9	TRBJ2-1
TGCGCCAGCAGCAAGACAGGGGGTCTCTCTGGGGCCAACGTCCTGACTTTC	CASSKTGGLSGANVLTF	TRBD1	TRBV4-1	TRBJ2-6
TGTGCCAGCAGTTACTCGAAGGTGGGCGGAAACACCATATATTTT	CASSYSKVGGNTIYF	NA	TRBV6-5	TRBJ1-3
TGTGCCAGCAGTGAAGCGAGGGGGTTTGGTGAAAAACTGTTTTTT	CASSEARGFGEKLFF	NA	TRBV6-1	TRBJ1-4
TGTGCCAGCGGACCCAAAGCGGTCCTAGATTCACCCCTCCACTTT	CASGPKAVLDSPLHF	NA	TRBV5-6	TRBJ1-6
TGTGCCAGCAGCTTTATCCTAGCAGAGCCTAACTATGGCTACACCTTC	CASSFILAEPNYGYTF	NA	TRBV5-8	TRBJ1-2
TGTGCCAGCTCACCGGACAGTTACAATGAGCAGTTCTTC	CASSPDSYNEQFF	NA	TRBV18	TRBJ2-1
TGTGCCAGCAGGGCCGGACAGTTCTACGAGCAGTACTTC	CASRAGQFYEQYF	NA	TRBV28	TRBJ2-7
TGTGCCAGCAGCTTAATGTCAGTACAAGAGACCCAGTACTTC	CASSLMSVQETQYF	NA	TRBV7-9	TRBJ2-5
TGTGCCAGCAGCCTCCGTTCCCCACAGGCGAGCACAGATACGCAGTATTTT	CASSLRSPQASTDTQYF	NA	TRBV7-6	TRBJ2-3
TGTGCCACGGCCTCCGGGACAGGGGGCAGTCAGCCCCAGCATTTT	CATASGTGGSQPQHF	TRBD1	TRBV10-3	TRBJ1-5
TGTGCCAGCAGCACAACGAGGACAGGGTCTTCCGGGGAGCTGTTTTTT	CASSTTRTGSSGELFF	TRBD1	TRBV7-9	TRBJ2-2
TGCGCCAGCAGCTTGGCCGGGACACATCGTCAGCCCCAGCATTTT	CASSLAGTHRQPQHF	NA	TRBV5-1	TRBJ1-5
TGTGCCATCAGTGAGTCGAGCGGGGGGGCCGGAGATACGCAGTATTTT	CAISESSGGAGDTQYF	TRBD2	TRBV10-3	TRBJ2-3
TGCGCCAGCAGTGAGTTCGGGTCAGGCCGGGGGGAGCAGTACTTC	CASSEFGSGRGEQYF	NA	TRBV10-1	TRBJ2-7
TGTGCCAGCAGAACCGGGACAGCTTTCTACGAGCAGTACTTC	CASRTGTAFYEQYF	TRBD1	TRBV28	TRBJ2-7
TGTGCCAGCAGCGTAGCGGGGGGCGAAGAGGCAGATACGCAGTATTTT	CASSVAGGEEADTQYF	NA	TRBV9	TRBJ2-3